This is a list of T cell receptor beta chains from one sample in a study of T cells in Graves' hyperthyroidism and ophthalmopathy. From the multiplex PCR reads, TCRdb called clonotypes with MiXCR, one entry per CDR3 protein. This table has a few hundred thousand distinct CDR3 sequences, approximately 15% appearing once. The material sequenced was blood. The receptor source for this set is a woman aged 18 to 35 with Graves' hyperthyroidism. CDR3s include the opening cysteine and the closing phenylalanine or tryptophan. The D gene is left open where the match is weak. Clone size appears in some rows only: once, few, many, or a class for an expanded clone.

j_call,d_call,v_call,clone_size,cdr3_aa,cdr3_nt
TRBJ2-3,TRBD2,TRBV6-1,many,CASSEGVAGYTDTQYF,TGTGCCAGCAGTGAAGGGGTAGCGGGATACACAGATACGCAGTATTTT
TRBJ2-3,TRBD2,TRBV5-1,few,CASSPLAGVGTDTQYF,TGCGCCAGCAGCCCCCTAGCGGGAGTTGGGACAGATACGCAGTATTTT
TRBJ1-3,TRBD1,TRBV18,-,CASSPVVTGGSGNTIYF,TGTGCCAGCTCACCAGTAGTGACAGGGGGCTCTGGAAACACCATATATTTT
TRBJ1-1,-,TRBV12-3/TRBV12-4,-,CASTMDLALEAFF,TGTGCCAGCACTATGGACCTAGCATTAGAAGCTTTCTTT
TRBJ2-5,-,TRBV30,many,CAWSITGGGETQYF,TGTGCCTGGAGCATAACAGGGGGGGGGGAGACCCAGTACTTC
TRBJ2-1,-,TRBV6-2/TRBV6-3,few,CASSPPGPRASNEQFF,TGTGCCAGCAGTCCACCCGGCCCCCGGGCCAGCAATGAGCAGTTCTTC
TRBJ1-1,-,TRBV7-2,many,CASSHGRAEAFF,TGTGCCAGCAGCCACGGACGCGCTGAAGCTTTCTTT
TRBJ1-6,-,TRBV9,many,CASSVGSQSYNSPLHF,TGTGCCAGCAGCGTAGGGAGTCAGTCCTATAATTCACCCCTCCACTTT
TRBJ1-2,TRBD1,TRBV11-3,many,CASSEEGTPVAGGPRNYGYTF,TGTGCCAGCAGCGAAGAAGGGACCCCTGTGGCAGGGGGCCCTAGAAACTATGGCTACACCTTC
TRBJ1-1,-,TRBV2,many,CASRSSGARNTEAFF,TGTGCCAGCAGGTCGTCGGGAGCCAGGAACACTGAAGCTTTCTTT
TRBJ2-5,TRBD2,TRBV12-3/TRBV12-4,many,CASSPGTSGTVKTQYF,TGTGCCAGCAGTCCTGGGACTAGCGGGACGGTAAAGACCCAGTACTTC
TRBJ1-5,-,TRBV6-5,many,CASSAVSGDQPQHF,TGTGCCAGCAGCGCGGTCAGCGGCGATCAGCCCCAGCATTTT
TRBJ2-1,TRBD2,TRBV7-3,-,CASSLISSGEQFF,TGTGCCAGCAGCTTAATATCTAGCGGGGAGCAGTTCTTC
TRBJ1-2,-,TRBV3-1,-,CASSQENWYGYTF,TGTGCCAGCAGCCAAGAAAATTGGTATGGCTACACCTTC
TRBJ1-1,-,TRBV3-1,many,CASSQVGTEAFF,TGTGCCAGCAGCCAAGTGGGCACTGAAGCTTTCTTT
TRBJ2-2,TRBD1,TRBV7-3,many,CASSPQGGGSPGELFF,TGTGCCAGCAGCCCCCAAGGGGGCGGTAGTCCCGGGGAGCTGTTTTTT
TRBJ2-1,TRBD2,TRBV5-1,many,CASSLVSLAGGDEQFF,TGCGCCAGCAGCTTGGTATCGCTAGCGGGAGGGGATGAGCAGTTCTTC
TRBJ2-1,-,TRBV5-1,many,CASSGGDNYNEQFF,TGCGCCAGCAGTGGGGGAGATAACTACAATGAGCAGTTCTTC
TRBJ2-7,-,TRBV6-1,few,CASSYLKGYEQYF,TGTGCCAGCAGTTATTTAAAGGGCTACGAGCAGTACTTC
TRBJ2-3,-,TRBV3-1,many,CASSQVDGGTQYF,TGTGCCAGCAGCCAAGTAGATGGGGGAACGCAGTATTTT
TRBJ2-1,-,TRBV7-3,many,CASSRERSSYNEQFF,TGTGCCAGCAGCCGGGAGCGGAGCTCCTACAATGAGCAGTTCTTC
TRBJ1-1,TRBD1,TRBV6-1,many,CASSYAAGQVTIGTEAFF,TGTGCCAGCAGTTACGCTGCGGGACAGGTGACGATTGGCACTGAAGCTTTCTTT
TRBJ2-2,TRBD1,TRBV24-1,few,CATSRGYTGELFF,TGTGCCACCAGCAGGGGGTACACCGGGGAGCTGTTTTTT
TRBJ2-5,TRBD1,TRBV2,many,CASSVGSGTGKETQYF,TGTGCCAGCAGTGTCGGATCCGGGACAGGGAAAGAGACCCAGTACTTC
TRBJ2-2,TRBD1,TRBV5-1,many,CASSVRTGMDTGELFF,TGCGCCAGCAGCGTTCGGACAGGGATGGACACCGGGGAGCTGTTTTTT
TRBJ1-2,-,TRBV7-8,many,CASSRLADGYTF,TGTGCCAGCAGCCGCCTAGCGGATGGCTACACCTTC
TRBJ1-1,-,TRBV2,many,CASSWGLAFF,TGTGCCAGCAGTTGGGGTTTGGCTTTCTTT
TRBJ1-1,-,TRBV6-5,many,CASVVGVGTEAFF,TGTGCCAGCGTCGTAGGAGTGGGCACTGAAGCTTTCTTT
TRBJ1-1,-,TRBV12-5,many,CASGLVPNTEAFF,TGTGCTAGTGGTTTGGTGCCGAACACTGAAGCTTTCTTT
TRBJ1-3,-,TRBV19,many,CATAYRTGNTIYF,TGTGCCACCGCATACCGAACTGGAAACACCATATATTTT
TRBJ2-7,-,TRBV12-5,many,CASGKGHGAYEQYF,TGTGCTAGTGGAAAGGGACATGGCGCCTACGAGCAGTACTTC
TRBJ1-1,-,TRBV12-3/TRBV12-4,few,CASSFGTLNTEAFF,TGTGCCAGCAGTTTTGGCACGCTGAACACTGAAGCTTTCTTT
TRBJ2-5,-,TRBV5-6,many,CASSPTGVKETQYF,TGTGCCAGCAGCCCGACCGGCGTAAAAGAGACCCAGTACTTC
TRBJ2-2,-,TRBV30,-,CAWSVGSEVTGELFF,TGTGCCTGGAGTGTAGGGTCCGAGGTAACCGGGGAGCTGTTTTTT
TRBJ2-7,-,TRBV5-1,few,CASSLGEASEQYF,TGCGCCAGCAGCTTGGGTGAGGCTTCCGAGCAGTACTTC
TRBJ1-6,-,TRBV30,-,CAWSPRGSPLHF,TGTGCCTGGAGCCCTCGGGGATCACCCCTCCACTTT
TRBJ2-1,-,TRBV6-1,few,CACAGKGYNEQFF,TGTGCCTGCGCCGGAAAGGGCTACAATGAGCAGTTCTTC
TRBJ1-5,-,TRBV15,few,CAASRGDGTSNQPQHF,TGTGCCGCCAGCAGAGGGGACGGGACCAGCAATCAGCCCCAGCATTTT
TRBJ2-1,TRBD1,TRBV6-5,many,CASSYGQGDNEQFF,TGTGCCAGCAGTTACGGACAGGGAGACAATGAGCAGTTCTTC
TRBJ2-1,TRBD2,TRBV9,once,CASSASGSNYNEQFF,TGTGCCAGCAGCGCTAGCGGGAGTAACTACAATGAGCAGTTCTTC
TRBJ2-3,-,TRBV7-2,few,CASSPAVTGVNQPQYF,TGTGCCAGCAGTCCTGCCGTGACGGGGGTCAATCAGCCCCAGTATTTT
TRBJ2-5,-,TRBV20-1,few,CSARSDGVETQYF,TGCAGTGCTAGGTCGGATGGGGTTGAGACCCAGTACTTC
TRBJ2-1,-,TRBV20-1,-,CSAKSGGPYEQFF,TGCAGTGCAAAATCCGGAGGGCCCTATGAGCAGTTCTTC
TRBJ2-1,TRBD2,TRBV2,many,CASSPRTSGSSEQFF,TGTGCCAGCAGTCCCCGGACTAGCGGGAGTTCTGAGCAGTTCTTC
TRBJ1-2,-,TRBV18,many,CASSPKGGAYGYTF,TGTGCCAGCTCACCGAAGGGGGGTGCCTATGGCTACACCTTC
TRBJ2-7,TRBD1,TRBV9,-,CASSISVGTGYEQYF,TGTGCCAGCAGCATAAGCGTCGGGACAGGGTACGAGCAGTACTTC
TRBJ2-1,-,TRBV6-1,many,CASSLERSEQFF,TGTGCCAGCAGTCTAGAACGGAGTGAGCAGTTCTTC
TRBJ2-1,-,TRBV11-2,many,CASSLGGARSYNEQFF,TGTGCCAGCAGCCTCGGCGGGGCCCGTTCCTACAATGAGCAGTTCTTC
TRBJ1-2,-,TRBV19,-,CASSAGILPNYGYTF,TGTGCCAGTAGTGCCGGGATCTTACCTAACTATGGCTACACCTTC